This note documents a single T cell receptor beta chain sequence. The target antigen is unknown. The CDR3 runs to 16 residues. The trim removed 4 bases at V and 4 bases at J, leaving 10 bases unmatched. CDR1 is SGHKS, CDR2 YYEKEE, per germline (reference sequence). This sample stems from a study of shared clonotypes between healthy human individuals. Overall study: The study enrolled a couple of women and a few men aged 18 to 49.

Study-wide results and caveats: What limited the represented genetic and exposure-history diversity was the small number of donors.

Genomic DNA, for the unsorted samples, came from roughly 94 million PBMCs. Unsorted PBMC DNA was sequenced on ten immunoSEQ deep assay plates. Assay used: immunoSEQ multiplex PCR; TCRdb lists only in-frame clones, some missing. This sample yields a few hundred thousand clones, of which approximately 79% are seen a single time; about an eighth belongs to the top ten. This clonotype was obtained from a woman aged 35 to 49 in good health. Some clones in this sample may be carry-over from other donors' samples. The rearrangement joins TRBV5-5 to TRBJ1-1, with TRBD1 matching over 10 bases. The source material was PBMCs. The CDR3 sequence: CASSLGTGVASTEAFF. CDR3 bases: TGTGCCAGCAGCCTCGGGACAGGGGTAGCGAGCACTGAAGCTTTCTTT.